The text below deals with one T cell receptor (beta chain). Its target is not known. The assay was immunoSEQ multiplex PCR, and TCRdb's table has in-frame clones only and misses some. The top ten clones hold 1.9% of a sample with 140,000 to 150,000 clones, approximately 90% of them seen once. The data were taken from a study of T cell responses to AZD1222 COVID-19 vaccine. Study-wide points: Most donors were white British, females outnumbered males, and clonal diversity was possibly underestimated.

This clonotype originated in an adult who received the AZD1222 COVID-19 vaccine. This sample comprised peripheral blood, obtained 28 days after the second AZD1222 dose.

The CDR3 loop reads CASGLERDSPLHF. The CDR3 DNA reads TGTGCTAGTGGTTTGGAAAGGGATTCACCCCTCCACTTT. The V and J genes are TRBV12-5 and TRBJ1-6, with no clear D. Trimming took off 1 base at V and 8 bases at J, with 6 bases between the two ends. From germline, CDR1 is LGHNT and CDR2 FRNRAP. This CDR3 has 13 amino acids.